The present entry profiles one T cell receptor beta chain with its context. Germline values: CDR1 SGHRS, CDR2 YFSETQ. Trimming took off 6 bases at V and 0 bases at J, with 19 bases between the two ends. The CDR3 spans 17 residues. TCRdb's copy holds only in-frame clones and misses some; the assay was immunoSEQ multiplex PCR. The sample lists approximately 65,000 clones, 70% to 90% occurring once. These data are taken from a study of PD-L1 blockade in urothelial cancer. Across the study: About 90% of the roughly 29 patients were males with bladder-origin urothelial cancer. Of prior chemotherapy regimens, patients had received between 0 and 3. Analysis of blood occurred 3 weeks (second dose) and 6 weeks after treatment start. Researchers found blood samples held a median of 141,255 T cells.

The rearrangement joins TRBV5-1 to TRBJ2-1; D might be TRBD1 (6 bases). The sequence was collected from a man between 60 and 75 years old with urothelial cancer. The sequencing here drew on PBMCs, taken around atezolizumab (anti-PD-L1) treatment. The CDR3 reads CASTYGQMTSSYNEQFF. For the CDR3, the DNA is TGCGCCAGCACCTACGGACAGATGACAAGCTCCTACAATGAGCAGTTCTTC.